This T cell receptor beta chain was recorded in a study of blood T cell repertoires in COVID-19. The wider study: T cells, B-cell-depleted T cells, or PBMCs supplied cDNA or gDNA.

Each participant's cohort was designated according to participant-reported clinical history. Recovered status in Cohort 3 required two negative PCRs, clearance, or symptom resolution. Sequencing used immunoSEQ multiplex PCR; TCRdb keeps in-frame clones, though not all of them. In the table there are hundreds of thousands of clones, around nine tenths of which are singletons. Worth noting for this clone: In the same sample, other DNA sequences code for this CDR3.

V shed 2 bases and J 0 bases; nucleotides not matched to a gene: 2. Germline-derived CDR1 and CDR2 are SGHRS and YFSETQ. The CDR3 contains 15 residues. The receptor's source is a woman in her fifties or sixties who had recovered from COVID-19. The material sequenced was PBMCs or T cells enriched from blood (not recorded which). V is TRBV5-1 and J is TRBJ2-1, with 7 bases aligning to TRBD2. The DNA of the CDR3 is TGCGCCAGCAGCTTTGGCGGGAGCTCCTACAATGAGCAGTTCTTC. The encoded protein is CASSFGGSSYNEQFF.